This TCR beta chain is from a study of blood T cell repertoires in COVID-19. Generated by immunoSEQ multiplex PCR, the TCRdb table keeps only in-frame clones and is missing some. The sample lists about 69,000 clones, roughly 89% occurring once. The CDR3 spans 13 residues. Germline CDR1 SQVTM, CDR2 ANQGSEA. The V end lost 6 bases, the J end lost 4 bases, and 13 bases lay between the germline ends. V gene TRBV29-1 combines with J gene TRBJ1-3; a weak D match, TRBD1 (6 bases). The TCR was taken from a man aged 45 to 65 with acute or convalescent COVID-19. Sequenced sample: peripheral blood. The CDR3 loop reads CSVARDIGNTIYF. CDR3 nucleotides: TGCAGCGTCGCGAGGGACATCGGAAACACCATATATTTT. The complete variable domain, with remaining parts taken from reference TRBV29-1 and TRBJ1-3, reads SAVISQKPSRDICQRGTSLTIQCQVDSQVTMMFWYRQQPGQSLTLIATANQGSEATYESGFVIDKFPISRPNLTFSTLTVSNMSPEDSSIYLCSVARDIGNTIYFGEGSWLTVV.